The 3 T cell receptor beta chains listed next were all sequenced from one sample in a study of vaccination and CD4 T cells after COVID-19 (dated by TCRdb to 2021 to 2024). According to the study, the label for this sample's treatment or condition signals: 10-day PBMC culture with coronavirus spike peptide pools or control peptides (ViraFEST assay). For these TCRs, the target antigens are not known. The library came from PCR. For sequencing, an Illumina iSeq 100 was employed. At the Johns Hopkins FTIC core, DNA from the cultured CD4+ T cells underwent TCR sequencing with the Oncomine TCR Beta short-read assay. TCRdb reran the public reads through fastp at Q25 and MiXCR, keeping productive beta chains. One record per CDR3 amino acid sequence lists the most common genes and DNA. The sample yields about 13,000 distinct CDR3 sequences; 75% to 85% were counted once. The ten largest clonotypes hold under 30% of the sample.

Sequencing was carried out using CD4+ T cells from blood, cultured in vitro. The receptor source for this set is a human donor who had recovered from COVID-19.

The rearrangement uses TRBV20-1 and TRBJ2-1; perhaps TRBD2 as D (5 bases). The CDR3 runs to 14 residues. Germline CDR1 DFQATT, CDR2 SNEGSKA (reference sequence). V was cut by 6 bases and J by 3 bases, with 15 bases left in between. CDR3 DNA: TGCAGTGCGAGGACTGTCGGATACTACAATGAGCAGTTCTTC. This sequence encodes CSARTVGYYNEQFF.

This chain joins TRBV7-2 and TRBJ1-1; tentative D call: TRBD1 (5 bases). The CDR3 covers 13 residues. Germline CDR1 is SGHTA and CDR2 is FQGNSA. V lost 1 base to trimming and J lost 7 bases, with 10 bases between them. The CDR3 here is CASSLGTTREAFF. CDR3 DNA sequence: TGTGCCAGCAGCTTAGGGACAACCCGTGAAGCTTTCTTT.

The chain joins TRBV24-1 to TRBJ2-5, with 7 bases matching TRBD1. From germline, CDR1 is KGHDR and CDR2 SFDVKD. This CDR3 has 14 residues. V lost 6 bases, J lost 2 bases, and 5 bases stayed unmatched. The CDR3 bases are TGTGCCACCAGTCGACAGGGTAGGCAAGAGACCCAGTACTTC. It encodes CATSRQGRQETQYF.